This is a list of T cell receptor beta chains from one sample in a study of cytomegalovirus exposure and HLA in healthy donors. The data were produced by immunoSEQ multiplex PCR, yet TCRdb's version contains in-frame clones alone and is incomplete. The profile covers roughly 120,000 clones, with 75% appearing a single time and 1.6% taken by the ten largest. Sequencing was performed on PBMCs. The receptors shown here come from a woman aged 18-35 years in good health and CMV-seronegative. Both conserved end residues are part of each CDR3. A D gene is named only where the DNA matches it firmly. Clone size is shown for a subset of rows, as once, few, many or a class of expanded clone.

TRBJ1-1 TRBV11-2 NA NA CASSLAARGGTEAFF TGTGCCAGCAGCTTAGCGGCTCGGGGGGGGACTGAAGCTTTCTTT
TRBJ1-5 TRBV5-1 TRBD1 NA CASSQGQGDQPQHF TGCGCCAGCAGCCAGGGACAGGGGGATCAGCCCCAGCATTTT
TRBJ2-1 TRBV6-5 TRBD1 few CASTPDRGSYNEQFF TGTGCCAGCACCCCCGACAGGGGGAGCTACAATGAGCAGTTCTTC
TRBJ1-1 TRBV7-9 NA NA CASSLVGTNSEAFF TGTGCCAGCAGCTTAGTGGGGACAAACTCTGAAGCTTTCTTT
TRBJ2-1 TRBV6-4 NA few CASSAAEQFF TGTGCCAGCAGTGCTGCGGAGCAGTTCTTC
TRBJ1-1 TRBV28 NA NA CASKSAEHTEAFF TGTGCCAGCAAGAGTGCCGAACACACTGAAGCTTTCTTT
TRBJ1-3 TRBV2 NA NA CALPQTDSSGNTIYF TGTGCCCTTCCTCAGACAGACTCCTCTGGAAACACCATATATTTT
TRBJ1-5 TRBV28 TRBD1 NA CASSLPTGAYKPQHF TGTGCCAGCAGTTTACCTACAGGGGCTTACAAGCCCCAGCATTTT
TRBJ2-3 TRBV5-1 NA NA CASSLALSIGFVTQYF TGCGCCAGCAGCTTGGCCCTCAGTATCGGGTTCGTTACGCAGTATTTT
TRBJ1-5 TRBV19 NA NA CASSIMGANNQPQHF TGTGCCAGTAGTATTATGGGGGCGAACAATCAGCCCCAGCATTTT
TRBJ1-5 TRBV30 NA NA CAWSSRGNQPQHF TGTGCCTGGAGTTCCAGGGGCAATCAGCCCCAGCATTTT
TRBJ1-1 TRBV6-1 NA NA CASPTVENTEAFF TGTGCCAGTCCCACAGTGGAGAACACTGAAGCTTTCTTT
TRBJ1-5 TRBV6-6 NA few CASSYSRGGSNQPQHF TGTGCCAGCAGTTACTCGCGGGGGGGAAGCAATCAGCCCCAGCATTTT
TRBJ2-2 TRBV11-3 NA NA CASSPDSGELFF TGTGCCAGCAGCCCCGACAGCGGGGAGCTGTTTTTT
TRBJ1-5 TRBV7-9 NA NA CASSLAPQGSNQPQHF TGTGCCAGCAGCTTAGCGCCCCAGGGAAGCAATCAGCCCCAGCATTTT
TRBJ1-1 TRBV4-2 NA NA CASSQGGRGQLNTEAFF TGTGCCAGCAGCCAGGGGGGGAGGGGCCAACTGAACACTGAAGCTTTCTTT
TRBJ2-5 TRBV7-2 TRBD2 NA CASRFSTSGGKEPGTQYF TGTGCCAGCAGGTTTAGTACTAGCGGGGGAAAAGAGCCCGGGACCCAGTACTTC